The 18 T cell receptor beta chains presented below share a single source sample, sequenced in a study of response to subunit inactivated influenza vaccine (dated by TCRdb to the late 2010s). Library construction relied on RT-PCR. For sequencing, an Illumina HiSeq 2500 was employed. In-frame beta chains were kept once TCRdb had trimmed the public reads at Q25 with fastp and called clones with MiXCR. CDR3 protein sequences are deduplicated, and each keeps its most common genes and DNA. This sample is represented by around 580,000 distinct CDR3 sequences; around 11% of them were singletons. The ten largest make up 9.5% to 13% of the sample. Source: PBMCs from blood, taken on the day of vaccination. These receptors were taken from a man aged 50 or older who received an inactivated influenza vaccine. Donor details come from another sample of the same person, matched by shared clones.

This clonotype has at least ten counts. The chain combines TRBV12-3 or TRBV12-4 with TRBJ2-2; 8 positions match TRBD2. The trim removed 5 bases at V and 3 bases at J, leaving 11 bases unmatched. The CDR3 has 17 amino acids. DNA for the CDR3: TGTGCCAGCAGTGGCCACCCGGGACTAGGGGACACCGGGGAGCTGTTTTTT. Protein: CASSGHPGLGDTGELFF.

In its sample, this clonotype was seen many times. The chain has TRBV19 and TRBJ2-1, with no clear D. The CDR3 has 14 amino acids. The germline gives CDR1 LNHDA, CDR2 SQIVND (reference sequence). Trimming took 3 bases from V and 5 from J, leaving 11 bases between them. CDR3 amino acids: CASSMAGHNNEQFF. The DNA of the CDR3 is TGTGCCAGTAGTATGGCAGGCCACAACAATGAGCAGTTCTTC.

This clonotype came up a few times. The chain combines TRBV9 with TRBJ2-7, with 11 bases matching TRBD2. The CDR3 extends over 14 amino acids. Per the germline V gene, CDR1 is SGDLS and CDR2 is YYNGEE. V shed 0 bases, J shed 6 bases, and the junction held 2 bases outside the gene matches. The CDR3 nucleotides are TGTGCCAGCAGCGTAGACGGACTAGCGGGCGAGCAGTACTTC. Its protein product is CASSVDGLAGEQYF.

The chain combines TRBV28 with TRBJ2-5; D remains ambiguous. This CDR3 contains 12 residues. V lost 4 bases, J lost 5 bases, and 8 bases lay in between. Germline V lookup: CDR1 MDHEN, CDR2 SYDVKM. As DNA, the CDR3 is TGTGCCAGCAGTTCAGCGATGGAGACCCAGTACTTC. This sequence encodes CASSSAMETQYF.

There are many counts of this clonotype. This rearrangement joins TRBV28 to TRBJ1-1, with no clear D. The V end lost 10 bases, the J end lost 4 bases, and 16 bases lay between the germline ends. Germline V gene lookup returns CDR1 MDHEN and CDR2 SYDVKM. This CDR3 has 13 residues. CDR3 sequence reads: CATQPAETTEAFF. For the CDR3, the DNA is TGTGCCACCCAACCGGCGGAGACCACTGAAGCTTTCTTT.

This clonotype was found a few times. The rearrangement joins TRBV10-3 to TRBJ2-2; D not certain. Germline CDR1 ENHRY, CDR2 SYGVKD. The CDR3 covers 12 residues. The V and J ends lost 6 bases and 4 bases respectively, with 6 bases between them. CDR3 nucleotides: TGTGCCATCAGGGGGTCCACCGGGGAGCTGTTTTTT. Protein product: CAIRGSTGELFF.

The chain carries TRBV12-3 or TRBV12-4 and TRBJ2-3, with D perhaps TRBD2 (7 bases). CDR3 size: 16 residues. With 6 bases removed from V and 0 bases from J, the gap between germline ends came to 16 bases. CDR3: CASSRGGGHSTDTQYF. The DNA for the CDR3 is TGTGCCAGCAGCAGAGGGGGGGGGCACAGCACAGATACGCAGTATTTT.

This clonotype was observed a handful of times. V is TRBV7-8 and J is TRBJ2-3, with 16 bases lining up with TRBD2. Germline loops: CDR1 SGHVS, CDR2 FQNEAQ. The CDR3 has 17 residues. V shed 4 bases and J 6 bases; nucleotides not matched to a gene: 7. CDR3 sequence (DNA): TGTGCCAGCAGCTCTGGGACTAGCGGGGGGGGAGAGGATACGCAGTATTTT. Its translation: CASSSGTSGGGEDTQYF.

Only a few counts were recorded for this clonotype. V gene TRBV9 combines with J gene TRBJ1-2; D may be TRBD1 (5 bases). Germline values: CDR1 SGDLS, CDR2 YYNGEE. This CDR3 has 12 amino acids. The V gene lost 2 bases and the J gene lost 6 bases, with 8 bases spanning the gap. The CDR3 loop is CASSVGANGYTF. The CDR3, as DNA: TGTGCCAGCAGCGTTGGGGCGAATGGCTACACCTTC.

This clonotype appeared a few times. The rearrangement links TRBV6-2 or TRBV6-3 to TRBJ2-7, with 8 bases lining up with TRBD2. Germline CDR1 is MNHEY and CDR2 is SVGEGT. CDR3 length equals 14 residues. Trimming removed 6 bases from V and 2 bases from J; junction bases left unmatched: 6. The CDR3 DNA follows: TGTGCCAGCAGATCTAGCGGGCTCACCTACGAGCAGTACTTC. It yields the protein CASRSSGLTYEQYF.

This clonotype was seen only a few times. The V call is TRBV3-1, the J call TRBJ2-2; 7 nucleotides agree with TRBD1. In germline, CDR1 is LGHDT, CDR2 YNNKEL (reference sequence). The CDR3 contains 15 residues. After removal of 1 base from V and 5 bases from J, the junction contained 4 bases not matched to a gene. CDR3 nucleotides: TGTGCCAGCAGCCAAGTAACAGGGGTTACCGGGGAGCTGTTTTTT. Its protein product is CASSQVTGVTGELFF.

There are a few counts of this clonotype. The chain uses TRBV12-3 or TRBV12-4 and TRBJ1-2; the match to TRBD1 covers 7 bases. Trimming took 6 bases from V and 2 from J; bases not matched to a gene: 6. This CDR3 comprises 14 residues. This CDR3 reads CASSPETGNYGYTF. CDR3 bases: TGTGCCAGCAGCCCTGAGACAGGGAACTATGGCTACACCTTC.

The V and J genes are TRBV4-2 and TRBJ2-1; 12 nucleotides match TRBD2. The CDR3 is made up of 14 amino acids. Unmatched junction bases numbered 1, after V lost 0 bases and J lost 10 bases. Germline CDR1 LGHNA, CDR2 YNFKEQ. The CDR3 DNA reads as TGTGCCAGCAGCCAAGATGGACTAGCGGGAGAGCAGTTCTTC. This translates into CASSQDGLAGEQFF.

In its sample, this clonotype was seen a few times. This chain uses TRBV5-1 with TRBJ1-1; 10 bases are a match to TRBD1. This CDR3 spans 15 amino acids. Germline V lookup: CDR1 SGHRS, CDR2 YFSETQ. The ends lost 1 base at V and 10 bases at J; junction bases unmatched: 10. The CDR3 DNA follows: TGCGCCAGCAGCTTGAACCGGGACAGGGGAGTTGGAGCTTTCTTT. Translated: CASSLNRDRGVGAFF.

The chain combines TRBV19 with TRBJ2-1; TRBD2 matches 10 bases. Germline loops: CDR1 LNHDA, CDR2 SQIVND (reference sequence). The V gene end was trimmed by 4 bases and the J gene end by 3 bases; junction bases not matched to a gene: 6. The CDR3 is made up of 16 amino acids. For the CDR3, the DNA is TGTGCCAGTAGTACCCTAGCGGGAGCCCTCTACAATGAGCAGTTCTTC. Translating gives CASSTLAGALYNEQFF.

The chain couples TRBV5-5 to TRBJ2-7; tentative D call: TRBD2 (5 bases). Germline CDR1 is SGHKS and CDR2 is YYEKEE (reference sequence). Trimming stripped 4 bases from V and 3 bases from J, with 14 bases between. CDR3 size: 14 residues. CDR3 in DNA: TGTGCCAGCAGCCCCCCCCCCGGGAACTACGAGCAGTACTTC. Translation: CASSPPPGNYEQYF.

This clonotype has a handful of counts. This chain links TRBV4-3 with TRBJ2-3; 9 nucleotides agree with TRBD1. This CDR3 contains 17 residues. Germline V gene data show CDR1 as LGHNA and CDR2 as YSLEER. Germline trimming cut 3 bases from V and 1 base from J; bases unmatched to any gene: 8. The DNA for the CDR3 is TGCGCCAGCAGCCATAACAGGGGGCACAGGGGCACAGATACGCAGTATTTT. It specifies CASSHNRGHRGTDTQYF.

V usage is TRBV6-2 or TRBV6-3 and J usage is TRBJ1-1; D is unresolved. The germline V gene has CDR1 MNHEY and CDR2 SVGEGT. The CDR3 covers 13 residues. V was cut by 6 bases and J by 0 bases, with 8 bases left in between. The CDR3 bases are TGTGCCAGCAGGGACCCACTGAACACTGAAGCTTTCTTT. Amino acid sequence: CASRDPLNTEAFF.